Described below is a single TCR beta chain sequence and its context. The entry originates in a study of immune cell composition in non-small cell lung cancer. The ends were cut back, 0 bases at V and 10 bases at J, with 12 bases in the middle. Germline CDR1 reads WNHNN; CDR2 reads SYGVQD (reference sequence). CDR3 length equals 14 residues. Clones were read by immunoSEQ multiplex PCR, and TCRdb kept only the in-frame ones, dropping some. Of 15,000 or so clones in the sample, around 63% are singletons; the top ten hold under 10%. This sequence originates from a human donor with non-small cell lung cancer. The V gene is TRBV10-1, the J gene TRBJ2-2; D may be TRBD1 (6 bases). The source material was lung tumor tissue. The CDR3 DNA follows: TGCGCCAGCAGTGAGTCTTTAAGGGGGTCGGAGCTGTTTTTT. It yields the protein CASSESLRGSELFF.